These 6 T cell receptor beta chains came from one sample sequenced in a study of blood T cell repertoires in COVID-19. TCRdb's copy holds only in-frame clones and misses some; the assay was immunoSEQ multiplex PCR. The sample has 200,000 to 300,000 clones, approximately 80% seen once. The sequencing sample was made of peripheral blood. Receptors were obtained from a man in his sixties with acute or convalescent COVID-19.

With respect to this clone: Additional DNA sequences in this sample encode the identical CDR3. V and J are TRBV6-5 and TRBJ1-4, with a tentative D call TRBD1 (5 bases). V was trimmed by 6 bases and J by 0 bases, leaving 11 bases between them. The germline gives CDR1 MNHEY, CDR2 SVGAGI. CDR3 size: 15 residues. Here the CDR3 reads CASRGTGATNEKLFF. The DNA of the CDR3 is TGTGCCAGCAGGGGGACGGGGGCAACTAATGAAAAACTGTTTTTT.

In DNA form, the CDR3 reads TGCGCCAGCACCCCCCATCGGGACAGACCAAATGAGCAGTTCTTC. This gives the protein CASTPHRDRPNEQFF. The gene calls are TRBV5-1 and TRBJ2-1; 7 positions agree with TRBD1. Germline loops: CDR1 SGHRS, CDR2 YFSETQ. This CDR3 region has 15 residues. J was trimmed by 7 bases and V by 6 bases; bases with no gene match: 13.

The chain recombines TRBV7-6 with TRBJ2-7, with D possibly TRBD1 on 5 matching bases. Germline CDR1 reads SGHVS; CDR2 reads FNYEAQ. The CDR3 consists of 13 residues. Trimming left V 4 bases short and J 5 bases short, with 12 bases between. The DNA for the CDR3 is TGTGCCAGCAGCTCTCTGGGGCCAGACGAGCAGTACTTC. Residues: CASSSLGPDEQYF. The full variable domain, rest sourced from reference TRBV7-6 and TRBJ2-7, is GAGVSQSPRYKVTKRGQDVALRCDPISGHVSLYWYRQALGQGPEFLTYFNYEAQQDKSGLPNDRFSAERPEGSISTLTIQRTEQRDSAMYRCASSSLGPDEQYFGPGTRLTVT.

The gene calls are TRBV18 and TRBJ1-6; possibly TRBD1 for D (6 bases). The CDR3 is 21 amino acids. Trimming took 1 base from V and 0 from J, leaving 22 bases between them. Germline CDR1 reads KGHSH; CDR2 reads LQKENI. Here the CDR3 reads CASSPQFEREGVSSYNSPLHF. CDR3 bases: TGTGCCAGCTCACCACAATTCGAGAGGGAGGGGGTTAGCTCCTATAATTCACCCCTCCACTTT.

The chain recombines TRBV4-1 with TRBJ2-1; weak D call: TRBD2 (6 bases). Trimming shortened V by 3 bases and J by 6 bases, and 15 bases separated the two germline ends. The CDR3 runs to 15 residues. CDR1 and CDR2 (germline): MGHRA, YSYEKL. The CDR3 loop is CASSQEGPAANEQFF. The CDR3 DNA reads as TGCGCCAGCAGCCAGGAGGGTCCTGCGGCCAATGAGCAGTTCTTC.

CDR3 DNA sequence: TGTGCCAGCAGAGAGATGAGCTCTGGAAACACCATATATTTT. Translated: CASREMSSGNTIYF. V usage is TRBV7-8 and J usage is TRBJ1-3; D is undetermined. V was clipped by 6 bases and J by 0 bases, with 9 bases between them. The germline V gene encodes CDR1 SGHVS and CDR2 FQNEAQ. CDR3 length: 14 amino acids.